A single sample is the source of the 18 T cell receptor beta chains below, sequenced in a study of cytomegalovirus exposure and HLA in healthy donors. The PCR ran on 60 Vbeta and 13 Jbeta primers. The method was immunoSEQ multiplex PCR; TCRdb's version includes in-frame clones alone and lacks a portion of them. The data contain about 160,000 clones, approximately 80% of them singletons. Sequencing was performed on PBMCs. The receptors were gathered from a woman aged 30 to 39 in good health and CMV-seronegative.

This chain uses TRBV7-3 with TRBJ2-5, with TRBD1 matching 7 bases. The CDR3 spans 14 residues. With V trimmed by 5 bases and J by 1 base, 4 bases remained unmatched. Per the germline V gene, CDR1 is SGHTA and CDR2 is FQGTGA. CDR3 DNA sequence: TGTGCCAGCAGCCCAACAGGGGCCCAAGAGACCCAGTACTTC. Amino acid sequence: CASSPTGAQETQYF.

Note on this clone: The identical CDR3 is also encoded by other nucleotide sequences in the sample. The rearrangement uses TRBV7-3 and TRBJ1-2, with 8 bases lining up with TRBD1. V trimming: 5 bases; J trimming: 5 bases; junction bases outside the gene matches: 7. This CDR3 spans 14 amino acids. The germline V gene encodes CDR1 SGHTA and CDR2 FQGTGA. This CDR3 reads CASSLNRGGYGYTF. In DNA, the CDR3 is TGTGCCAGCAGCCTCAACAGGGGGGGATATGGCTACACCTTC. Drawing the rest from reference TRBV7-3 and TRBJ1-2, the complete variable domain is GAGVSQTPSNKVTEKGKYVELRCDPISGHTALYWYRQSLGQGPEFLIYFQGTGAADDSGLPNDRFFAVRPEGSVSTLKIQRTERGDSAVYLCASSLNRGGYGYTFGSGTRLTVV.

The chain combines TRBV7-2 with TRBJ2-7, with TRBD1 matching 8 bases. J lost 7 bases, V lost 0 bases, and 8 bases had no gene match. The CDR3 has 15 residues. Germline assignment: CDR1 SGHTA and CDR2 FQGNSA. The CDR3 here is CASSLAKTGAGEQYF. In DNA form, the CDR3 reads TGTGCCAGCAGCTTAGCCAAGACAGGGGCCGGGGAGCAGTACTTC.

J is TRBJ1-1 and V is TRBV7-9; 7 nucleotides match TRBD1. V shed 5 bases, J shed 6 bases, and the junction held 15 bases outside the gene matches. The CDR3 sequence is 16 residues long. Per the germline V gene, CDR1 is SEHNR and CDR2 is FQNEAQ (reference sequence). CDR3: CASSPQTGSISPEAFF. The CDR3 DNA reads as TGTGCCAGCAGCCCGCAGACAGGGTCCATAAGTCCTGAAGCTTTCTTT.

The rearrangement joins TRBV7-2 to TRBJ1-5; no clear D gene. Germline V gene data show CDR1 as SGHTA and CDR2 as FQGNSA. This CDR3 is built from 15 residues. V was cut by 5 bases and J by 0 bases, with 11 bases left in between. CDR3 nucleotides: TGTGCCAGCAGCCCTGAACTTTATAGCAATCAGCCCCAGCATTTT. It yields the protein CASSPELYSNQPQHF.

This chain connects TRBV9 to TRBJ1-5, with D uncertain. The CDR3 spans 15 residues. CDR1 SGDLS and CDR2 YYNGEE come from the germline V gene. The V gene lost 2 bases and the J gene lost 0 bases, with 9 bases spanning the gap. DNA of the CDR3: TGTGCCAGCAGCGTGACACCTTATAGCAATCAGCCCCAGCATTTT. Encoded protein: CASSVTPYSNQPQHF.

The V gene is TRBV5-4, the J gene TRBJ1-1; 7 bases align to TRBD1. The CDR3 covers 14 residues. CDR1 and CDR2 from the germline V gene are SGHNT and YYREEE (reference sequence). CDR3 region: CAWGLQGLGGEAFF. The CDR3 coding sequence is TGTGCGTGGGGGTTACAGGGGTTAGGCGGTGAAGCTTTCTTT.

The chain combines TRBV6-5 with TRBJ2-1; 10 bases align to TRBD1. The V gene end was trimmed by 2 bases and the J gene end by 8 bases; junction bases not matched to a gene: 9. Germline V gene data show CDR1 as MNHEY and CDR2 as SVGAGI. The CDR3 consists of 16 residues. CDR3 DNA: TGTGCCAGCAGTTACCCGCCGGGACAGGGGAGGGATGAGCAGTTCTTC. It is translated as CASSYPPGQGRDEQFF.

V usage is TRBV15 and J usage is TRBJ2-3, with D tentatively TRBD2 (5 bases). The V end lost 3 bases, the J end lost 4 bases, and 17 bases lay between the germline ends. The CDR3 length is 16 residues. Germline V lookup: CDR1 LNHNV, CDR2 YYDKDF (reference sequence). The CDR3 reads CATSRDPGVVSDTQYF. In nucleotides, the CDR3 is TGTGCCACCAGCAGGGATCCCGGGGTCGTATCAGATACGCAGTATTTT. Full variable domain (rest looked up from reference TRBV15 and TRBJ2-3): DAMVIQNPRYQVTQFGKPVTLSCSQTLNHNVMYWYQQKSSQAPKLLFHYYDKDFNNEADTPDNFQSRRPNTSFCFLDIRSPGLGDTAMYLCATSRDPGVVSDTQYFGPGTRLTVL.

J is TRBJ2-1 and V is TRBV21-1; the table's D call, TRBD1, was not checked against the DNA. TRBV21-1 is given as a pseudogene. CDR3 length: 18 residues. CDR3 in amino acids: CASSKEGGLVVATNEQFF. CDR3 nucleotides: TGTGCCAGCAGCAAAGAAGGGGGCTTGGTAGTAGCTACCAATGAGCAGTTCTTC.

The V call is TRBV6-5, the J call TRBJ1-1; unclear D gene. The CDR3 loop spans 12 amino acids. Germline V lookup: CDR1 MNHEY, CDR2 SVGAGI. The ends were cut back, 7 bases at V and 4 bases at J, with 10 bases in the middle. CDR3 sequence reads: CASIKSGTEAFF. CDR3 DNA sequence: TGTGCCAGCATTAAGAGTGGCACTGAAGCTTTCTTT.

The chain employs TRBV5-8 and TRBJ1-5; 8 positions agree with TRBD1. In germline, CDR1 is SGHTS, CDR2 YDEGEE. V shed 3 bases and J 4 bases; nucleotides not matched to a gene: 3. The length of the CDR3 is 14 residues. CDR3 loop: CASSSDRDNQPQHF. CDR3 coding DNA: TGTGCCAGCAGCTCGGACAGGGATAATCAGCCCCAGCATTTT.

V gene TRBV5-1 combines with J gene TRBJ2-5, with a weak D call TRBD1 (7 bases). This CDR3 contains 14 residues. Germline CDR1 reads SGHRS; CDR2 reads YFSETQ. V lost 5 bases, J lost 3 bases, and 14 bases lay in between. In DNA form, the CDR3 reads TGCGCCAGCAGACGGGGGACAGTCGAAGAGACCCAGTACTTC. Translating gives CASRRGTVEETQYF.

This clone was found once. This chain joins TRBV27 and TRBJ2-7, with 11 nucleotides matching TRBD2. This CDR3 contains 19 residues. J gave up 3 bases and V 8 bases, and 21 bases lay outside the gene matches. Germline values: CDR1 MNHEY, CDR2 SMNVEV (reference sequence). In DNA, the CDR3 is TGTGCCAGCCGACCCATGCTAGCGGGAGGCACGCTATCCTACTACGAGCAGTACTTC. Its protein product is CASRPMLAGGTLSYYEQYF.

The chain couples TRBV19 to TRBJ1-1; D is undetermined. Germline CDR1 LNHDA, CDR2 SQIVND (reference sequence). This CDR3 contains 14 residues. The ends were cut back, 6 bases at V and 8 bases at J, with 19 bases in the middle. This chain's CDR3 is CASRNLAGQREAFF. The CDR3 DNA reads TGTGCCAGTAGGAACCTGGCGGGTCAGAGAGAAGCTTTCTTT.

The V call is TRBV19, the J call TRBJ2-1; 8 bases agree with TRBD2. J gave up 10 bases and V 5 bases, and 10 bases lay outside the gene matches. The germline V gene has CDR1 LNHDA and CDR2 SQIVND (reference sequence). CDR3 size: 14 residues. The DNA for the CDR3 is TGTGCCAGTAGTGCGGGACTAGTCTTGAGCGAGCAGTTCTTC. Its translation: CASSAGLVLSEQFF.

The CDR3 DNA reads TGCGCCAGCAGCTTTAGCCCCCGGGCCTACAATGAGCAGTTCTTC. Its translation is CASSFSPRAYNEQFF. The chain combines TRBV5-1 with TRBJ2-1, with D unresolved. This CDR3 has 15 amino acids. Germline V gene sequence: CDR1 SGHRS, CDR2 YFSETQ. Trimming took off 2 bases at V and 2 bases at J, with 11 bases between the two ends.

The chain uses TRBV11-2 and TRBJ1-5, with 7 bases identical to TRBD1. V lost 4 bases, J lost 5 bases, and 8 bases stayed unmatched. The CDR3 length is 15 residues. Germline CDR1 reads SGHAT; CDR2 reads FQNNGV. CDR3 nucleotides: TGTGCCAGCAGCTCGACAGGGATAAAAGATCAGCCCCAGCATTTT. Its translation is CASSSTGIKDQPQHF.